The rows below give T cell receptor beta chains drawn from one sample of a study of shared clonotypes between healthy human individuals. TCRdb's table, derived via immunoSEQ multiplex PCR, lists solely in-frame clones and lacks some. This repertoire shows 2 million to 2.5 million clones, more than 90% found once; its top ten account for around 0.13%. Sequenced: naive CD4+ T cells sorted from blood. All receptors derive from a man between 18 and 29 years old in good health. Each CDR3 is given with its conserved first and last residue. The D gene is left open where the match is weak. Only some rows state a clone size, as once, few, many or a class for expanded clones.

TRBV20-1	-	-	TRBJ2-7	TGCAGTGCTAGGGGGGGCTACGAGCAGTACTTC	CSARGGYEQYF
TRBV25-1	TRBD1	-	TRBJ2-3	TGTGCCAGCAGTGGGGGACAGACGACAGATACGCAGTATTTT	CASSGGQTTDTQYF
TRBV5-1	-	-	TRBJ2-2	TGCGCCAGCAGCCAGGACCCCGCGGCCGGGGAGCTGTTTTTT	CASSQDPAAGELFF
TRBV5-4	TRBD2	-	TRBJ2-7	TGTGCCAGCAGCTTGGGAGGTACGGCGGGAGGGCCCTACGAGCAGTACTTC	CASSLGGTAGGPYEQYF
TRBV7-3	-	-	TRBJ2-1	TGTGCCAGCAGCTCCGAGGACAGTAAGTACAATGAGCAGTTCTTC	CASSSEDSKYNEQFF
TRBV30	-	-	TRBJ2-6	TGTGCCGGCGATAGCTCTGGGGCCAACGTCCTGACTTTC	CAGDSSGANVLTF
TRBV19	TRBD2	-	TRBJ2-7	TGTGCCAGTAGTATGCTAGCGGGAAGCTCCTACGAGCAGTACTTC	CASSMLAGSSYEQYF
TRBV2	-	-	TRBJ2-2	TGTGCCAGCAGTGAATACATGGGGGCCGGGGAGCTGTTTTTT	CASSEYMGAGELFF
TRBV6-1	TRBD2	-	TRBJ2-3	TGTGCCAGCAGTTCCTTGAGAGCGGGATCAGATACGCAGTATTTT	CASSSLRAGSDTQYF
TRBV10-2	-	-	TRBJ1-3	TGCGCCAGCAGTGTGACGGCTTTTGGAAACACCATATATTTT	CASSVTAFGNTIYF
TRBV28	-	-	TRBJ1-5	TGTGCCAGCAGTCTTCGGGGGGGTGGACCAGATCAGCCCCAGCATTTT	CASSLRGGGPDQPQHF
TRBV25-1	-	-	TRBJ2-2	TGTGCCAGCAGTGAATCCAACACCGGGGAGCTGTTTTTT	CASSESNTGELFF
TRBV6-6	-	-	TRBJ1-4	TGTGCCAGCAGCCGAACGGACCGGTCTAATGAAAAACTGTTTTTT	CASSRTDRSNEKLFF
TRBV6-6	TRBD1	-	TRBJ1-2	TGTGCCAGCACTGAGGACAGGATCTATGGCTACACCTTC	CASTEDRIYGYTF
TRBV21-1	-	-	TRBJ2-7	TGTGCCAGCAGAATGACGGGCAACAGGGAGATTTCCTACGAGCAGTACTTC	CASRMTGNREISYEQYF
TRBV7-2	-	-	TRBJ2-3	TGTGCCAGCAGCTTAGATGGCGGGAGCACAGATACGCAGTATTTT	CASSLDGGSTDTQYF
TRBV5-1	-	-	TRBJ2-1	TGCGCCAGCAGCTTGGTGCCCGTGGGGGGGCACAATGAGCAGTTCTTC	CASSLVPVGGHNEQFF
TRBV7-8	-	once	TRBJ1-1	TGTGCCAGCAGCTCGGAGGGAAGGGCTGAAGCTTTCTTT	CASSSEGRAEAFF
TRBV5-5	-	-	TRBJ1-4	TGTGCCAGCAGCCAACAGGCGCAGGGAACTGAAAAACTGTTTTTT	CASSQQAQGTEKLFF
TRBV11-2	TRBD2	-	TRBJ2-3	TGTGCCAGCACCCGAGGGGTACTAGCGGGAGACCCCTGGTCGGATACGCAGTATTTT	CASTRGVLAGDPWSDTQYF
TRBV6-5	-	-	TRBJ1-2	TGTGCCAGCAGTCGAACACAGGGAGTCTATGGCTACACCTTC	CASSRTQGVYGYTF
TRBV4-1	TRBD2	-	TRBJ2-3	TGCGCCAGCAGCCAAGTTAGGGCTAGCGGGGGCACAGATACGCAGTATTTT	CASSQVRASGGTDTQYF
TRBV3-2	-	-	TRBJ2-3	TGTGCCAGCAGCCCGGACCGCTCTTTT	CASSPDRSF
TRBV6-1	-	-	TRBJ1-2	TGTGCCAGCAGTGCGACAGGTACATCTACTAACTATGGCTACACCTTC	CASSATGTSTNYGYTF
TRBV7-2	-	-	TRBJ1-6	TGTGCCAGCAGCTTAGGTCGGGGTTCCTATAATTCACCCCTCCACTTT	CASSLGRGSYNSPLHF
TRBV10-3	TRBD1	-	TRBJ1-2	TGTGCCATCAGTGAGTCGACAGGGGGTGGCTACACCTTC	CAISESTGGGYTF